Listed below are T cell receptor beta chains from one sample, sequenced in a study of T cells in Graves' hyperthyroidism and ophthalmopathy. TCRdb called the multiplex PCR reads again in MiXCR, with one record for every CDR3 protein. The sample contains around 340,000 distinct CDR3 sequences, 16% of which appear only once. Sequencing was done on a sample of blood. The receptors here all came from a man aged 25 to 40 with Graves' hyperthyroidism. CDR3s include the opening cysteine and the closing phenylalanine or tryptophan. Fields, in order: clone size, J gene, D gene, V gene, CDR3 DNA, CDR3 protein. The D gene is left open where the match is weak. Where a row states a size, it is once, few, many or the class of an expanded clone; other rows omit it.

many	TRBJ1-6	TRBD1	TRBV2	TGTGCCAGCAGCCCAGAGACAGGGGGCAATAGTTCACCCCTCCACTTT	CASSPETGGNSSPLHF
few	TRBJ2-6	-	TRBV11-2	TGTGCCAGCAGCTTAGTGCAGAACTCTGGGGCCAACGTCCTGACTTTC	CASSLVQNSGANVLTF
few	TRBJ1-5	-	TRBV6-1	TGTGCCAGCGAACCAGGAGGGCTCGAGCCCCAGCATTTT	CASEPGGLEPQHF
many	TRBJ1-1	-	TRBV6-1	TGTGCCAGCAGTATGACAGATACGAACACTGAAGCTTTCTTT	CASSMTDTNTEAFF
many	TRBJ1-1	-	TRBV27	TGTGCCAGCAGGACCAGGAGGAACACTGAAGCTTTCTTT	CASRTRRNTEAFF
many	TRBJ1-5	-	TRBV28	TGTGCCAGCAGTTTCTCGGGGGCGAGTGGACAGCCCCAGCATTTT	CASSFSGASGQPQHF
few	TRBJ2-7	-	TRBV6-1	TGTGCCAGCAGTTCCCAGACTAGTAACGAGCAGTACTTC	CASSSQTSNEQYF
-	TRBJ1-4	-	TRBV13	TGTGCCAGCAGCTTTTACAAGGAAAGGGGCTCTAATGAAAAACTGTTTTTT	CASSFYKERGSNEKLFF
many	TRBJ2-1	TRBD2	TRBV28	TGTGCCAGCACCCGATCGACTAGCGGTTACAATGAGCAGTTCTTC	CASTRSTSGYNEQFF
-	TRBJ2-1	TRBD2	TRBV19	TGTGCCAGTAGACTTACTAGCGGGAAGGGTGAGCAGTTCTTC	CASRLTSGKGEQFF
many	TRBJ1-1	-	TRBV20-1	TGCAGTGCTAGAGAGGGGACGGTGACTGAAGCTTTCTTT	CSAREGTVTEAFF
many	TRBJ1-5	-	TRBV30	TGTGCCTGGAGTGTTCGGCAGGGTAATCAGCCCCAGCATTTT	CAWSVRQGNQPQHF
few	TRBJ2-5	-	TRBV20-1	TGCAGTGCTAGCTTCCTCTCTAGCTCCAGGGGGACCCAGTACTTC	CSASFLSSSRGTQYF
few	TRBJ2-7	-	TRBV20-1	TGCAGTGCTAGGGAGGATGGGGACTACGAGCAGTACTTC	CSAREDGDYEQYF
-	TRBJ2-5	-	TRBV5-1	TGCGCCAGCAGCTTGGGGACAGGAGGGGAGACCCAGTACTTC	CASSLGTGGETQYF
-	TRBJ1-2	TRBD1	TRBV6-1	TGTGTCACAGGGGGCCTTACTAGCTCCTATCGGGGCTACACCTTC	CVTGGLTSSYRGYTF
many	TRBJ2-1	-	TRBV18	TGTGCCAGCTCAGCGGCTAGCAATGAGCAGTTCTTC	CASSAASNEQFF
many	TRBJ2-7	-	TRBV27	TGTGCCAGCAGTTTAAAGGGACGGCTTTCCTACGAGCAATACTTC	CASSLKGRLSYEQYF
-	TRBJ2-7	TRBD1	TRBV2	TGTGCCAGCAGTCCAGGGACAGGGTCGAAGCAGTACTTC	CASSPGTGSKQYF
many	TRBJ2-7	-	TRBV30	TGTGCCTGGAGCCTAGTCGGCGAGCAGTACTTC	CAWSLVGEQYF
many	TRBJ1-2	TRBD1	TRBV7-9	TGTGCCAGCAGCCGGGGACAGTTTAACTATGGCTACACCTTC	CASSRGQFNYGYTF
few	TRBJ2-1	-	TRBV29-1	TGCAGCGTTGAAAGGGGTGACAATGAGCAGTTCTTC	CSVERGDNEQFF
-	TRBJ1-5	TRBD1	TRBV28	TGTGCCAGCAGTTTAGGGGCAGGGGGCCTCAATCAGCCCCAGCATTTT	CASSLGAGGLNQPQHF
few	TRBJ2-2	-	TRBV24-1	TGTGCCTCGTTCATGTTGACCCTCGACGCGAACACCGGGGAGCTGTTTTTT	CASFMLTLDANTGELFF
few	TRBJ2-2	-	TRBV6-1	TGTGCCAGCAGGGGCCAAACTGTGAACACCGGGGAGCTGTTTTTT	CASRGQTVNTGELFF
-	TRBJ2-1	-	TRBV15	TGTGCCACCAGCGGATTAGCGGTCAGCTCCTACAATGAGCAGTTCTTC	CATSGLAVSSYNEQFF
-	TRBJ2-7	-	TRBV6-2/TRBV6-3	TGTGCCAGCACCTCCCGGGCAGGTCGATCCTCCTACGAGCAGTACTTC	CASTSRAGRSSYEQYF
many	TRBJ2-7	TRBD2	TRBV27	TGTGCCAGCAGCCCGCAGTTTGCCGCGGGAGGGAGCGAGCAGTACTTC	CASSPQFAAGGSEQYF
-	TRBJ1-4	-	TRBV5-5	TGTGCCAGCAGCCACCGGACGGTCCTTAATGAAAAACTGTTTTTT	CASSHRTVLNEKLFF
-	TRBJ2-5	-	TRBV29-1	TGCAGCGTCGGCAAGGATATCCAAGAGACCCAGTACTTC	CSVGKDIQETQYF
few	TRBJ1-5	-	TRBV2	TGTGCCAGCAAGACAGAAGGGAACAGCAATCAGCCCCAGCATTTT	CASKTEGNSNQPQHF
many	TRBJ1-2	-	TRBV29-1	TGCAGCGGCGGGACGGGGGCGATAGGGTATGGCTACACCTTC	CSGGTGAIGYGYTF
few	TRBJ2-2	TRBD2	TRBV7-8	TGTGCCAGCAGCTCACGACTAGCGGGAGTCGTCGGGGAGCTGTTTTTT	CASSSRLAGVVGELFF
-	TRBJ1-1	-	TRBV5-1	TGTGCCAGCAGCCCCCTCCAATTGGAAGCTTTCTTT	CASSPLQLEAFF
-	TRBJ2-7	-	TRBV10-1	TGCGCCAGCAGCTCCTCCGGGTTCGGCGAGCAGTACTTC	CASSSSGFGEQYF
many	TRBJ2-1	-	TRBV6-2/TRBV6-3	TGTGCCAGCATGAGATCAAACAATGAGCAGTTCTTC	CASMRSNNEQFF
many	TRBJ1-1	TRBD1	TRBV6-1	TGTGCCAGCAGTCCCCGACAGGGGGGCCGAGCTTTCTTT	CASSPRQGGRAFF
many	TRBJ2-7	TRBD2	TRBV12-3/TRBV12-4	TGTGCCAGCAGACTAGCGGGATGGAGCGAGCAGTACTTC	CASRLAGWSEQYF
many	TRBJ2-1	-	TRBV10-3	TGTGCCATCACTAACCAGCCTCAAGAAGAGCAGTTCTTC	CAITNQPQEEQFF
many	TRBJ2-1	TRBD2	TRBV12-3/TRBV12-4	TGTGCCAGCAGTTCGACTAGCGGGCCGTACAATGAGCAGTTCTTC	CASSSTSGPYNEQFF
-	TRBJ1-1	-	TRBV6-1	TGTGCCAGCAGCCCTTCTGGGCCTGAAGCTTTCTTT	CASSPSGPEAFF
few	TRBJ1-2	TRBD1	TRBV20-1	TGCAGTGCCCAGGGACAGATTAACTATGGCTACACCTTC	CSAQGQINYGYTF
-	TRBJ2-3	-	TRBV7-9	TGCGCCAGCAGCCAAGATCGGGGATGGACAGATACGCAGTATTTT	CASSQDRGWTDTQYF
-	TRBJ2-7	-	TRBV10-3	TGTGCCATCAGTGAGTCAGGAACCTACGAGCAGTACTTC	CAISESGTYEQYF
many	TRBJ1-1	-	TRBV3-1	TGTGCCAGCGGCTCGGGTCAGGACACTGAAGCTTTCTTT	CASGSGQDTEAFF
-	TRBJ2-7	-	TRBV7-2	TGTGCCAGCAGCTTAGACAGCCTATCCTACGAGCAGTACTTC	CASSLDSLSYEQYF
-	TRBJ2-7	TRBD1	TRBV7-9	TGTGCCAGCAGCCCCTATAAGACAGGGGACATCGACGAGCAGTACTTC	CASSPYKTGDIDEQYF
many	TRBJ2-7	TRBD1	TRBV28	TGTGCCAGCAGTTCCCGGGACAGGGGCGTTGAGCAGTACTTC	CASSSRDRGVEQYF
-	TRBJ1-5	-	TRBV28	TGTGCGACAAAAACAGGGACCTCTAGCAATCAGCCCCAGCATTTT	CATKTGTSSNQPQHF
few	TRBJ2-7	-	TRBV6-1	TGTGCCAGCAGCGGGATGGGCGAGCAGTACTTC	CASSGMGEQYF
many	TRBJ2-2	-	TRBV20-1	TGCAGTGCTATGGGACGGGGGAACACCGGGGAGCTGTTTTTT	CSAMGRGNTGELFF
many	TRBJ1-5	TRBD1	TRBV12-3/TRBV12-4	TGTGCCAGCAGACAAAACAGGGGGCCTAGCAATCAGCCCCAGCATTTT	CASRQNRGPSNQPQHF
many	TRBJ2-5	TRBD1	TRBV7-3	TGTGCCAGCAGCTTAATACAGGGGGAGACCCAGTACTTC	CASSLIQGETQYF
many	TRBJ2-7	TRBD1	TRBV3-1	TGTGCCAGCAGCCAATCCTGGGACAGGGTAGGGGAGCAGTACTTC	CASSQSWDRVGEQYF